This T cell receptor (beta chain) appears in the sequencing data of a study of T cells in narcolepsy. Regarding this clone: Its antigen is unidentified.

Study results and caveats: Autoreactive clonotypes reportedly recurred in blood of same and different patients, not controls. In some patient and control memory CD4+ samples, autoreactive clones were absent. Autoreactive HCRT-specific and TRIB2-specific clonotypes were marked in same-patient CSF-versus-blood CD4+ comparisons.

Germline CDR1 reads SNHLY; CDR2 reads FYNNEI. Trimming shortened V by 8 bases and J by 8 bases, and 24 bases separated the two germline ends. The CDR3 is made up of 15 amino acids. TCRdb keeps only in-frame clones here, not all; method: immunoSEQ multiplex PCR. The data show tens of thousands of clones, less than 85% seen once. The specimen was CD45RA- memory CD4+ T cells from PBMCs. The V call is TRBV2, the J call TRBJ1-2, with unresolved D. The receptor's source is a human donor with narcolepsy. CDR3 in amino acids: CASDGAGYAPRGYTF. CDR3 nucleotides: TGTGCCAGCGATGGAGCCGGGTATGCACCTAGGGGCTACACCTTC.